This T cell receptor beta chain was sequenced in a study of breast tumors, draining lymph nodes, adjacent tissues. Trimming took off 1 base at V and 1 base at J, with 16 bases between the two ends. The CDR3 has 17 amino acids. Germline CDR1 SGHAT, CDR2 FQNNGV. Samples came from axillary lymph nodes draining the breast cancer. TCRdb re-analysed the multiplex PCR reads in MiXCR, keeping a single row per CDR3 protein. The data contain fewer than 90,000 distinct CDR3 sequences, roughly 29% of them singletons. This clonotype was observed a handful of times. This TCR was recovered from a female donor with breast cancer. Some clones in this sample may be carry-over from other donors' samples. The specimen sequenced was axillary lymph node tissue. This chain uses TRBV11-2 with TRBJ1-1, with D possibly TRBD1 on 5 matching bases. CDR3 region: CASSLVPVGGTNTEAFF. CDR3 nucleotides: TGTGCCAGCAGCTTAGTCCCCGTCGGGGGTACGAACACTGAAGCTTTCTTT.